This T cell receptor beta chain stems from a study of technical replicates of blood from several donors. The repertoire was sequenced with immunoSEQ multiplex PCR; TCRdb's copy has only in-frame clones and lacks some. The data hold around 81,000 clones, with approximately 80% observed a single time. The V end was cut by 8 bases, the J end by 5 bases, with 19 bases between. The CDR3 sequence is 14 residues long. From germline, CDR1 is MRHNA and CDR2 SNTAGT. The clonotype originates from a human donor in good health. Some clones in this sample may be carry-over from other donors' samples. The genes are TRBV6-4 and TRBJ2-7; the D gene is possibly TRBD1 (6 bases). Sequenced input: PBMCs. CDR3 sequence: CASGPRAGVNEQYF. DNA of the CDR3: TGTGCCAGCGGCCCGCGGGCAGGGGTCAACGAGCAGTACTTC.